This T cell receptor beta chain came from a study of cytomegalovirus exposure and HLA in healthy donors. Study results and limitations: Analysis performed later found approximately 17,000 TCR beta sequences associated with HLA alleles at 0.05 false discovery rate. A previous analysis found most TCR beta V segments productive roughly 87% or roughly 30% of the time. In a later analysis, productive TCRs from donors in an Asian-associated ancestry cluster reportedly carried fewer N-insertions than the cohort mean.

The table lists this clone with a few counts. Its specificity is not known. Primers included in the PCR were 60 Vbeta and 13 Jbeta primers. Assay used: immunoSEQ multiplex PCR; TCRdb lists only in-frame clones, some missing. Here the sample spans more than 110,000 clones, about three quarters being singletons. V lost 4 bases and J 0 bases, leaving 11 bases between the germline ends. Germline CDR1 and CDR2: SGHDT and YYEEEE. The CDR3 spans 15 residues. Sequencing input: PBMCs. The rearrangement joins TRBV5-6 to TRBJ1-5; tentative D call: TRBD1 (5 bases). This TCR derives from a male donor in good health and CMV-seronegative. For the CDR3, the DNA is TGTGCCAGCAGCCAGCGGGGGAGTAGCAATCAGCCCCAGCATTTT. Residues: CASSQRGSSNQPQHF. The variable domain in full, completed from reference TRBV5-6 and TRBJ1-5, reads DAGVTQSPTHLIKTRGQQVTLRCSPKSGHDTVSWYQQALGQGPQFIFQYYEEEERQRGNFPDRFSGHQFPNYSSELNVNALLLGDSALYLCASSQRGSSNQPQHFGDGTRLSIL.